A selection of T cell receptor beta chains follows, all from one sample in a study of regulatory T cells in long-lasting Graves disease. TCRdb passed the multiplex PCR reads through MiXCR, listing each CDR3 protein once. Of more than 450,000 distinct CDR3 sequences listed, about 12% are singletons. These sequences were also reported in another study, on T cells in Graves' hyperthyroidism and ophthalmopathy.

The input for sequencing was peripheral blood mononuclear cells (PBMCs), taken at new diagnosis, from a patient treated with antithyroid drugs. These receptors came from a woman in her twenties or thirties with Graves disease. CDR3s include the opening cysteine and the closing phenylalanine or tryptophan.

cdr3_length j_call v_call cdr3_aa
14 TRBJ1-1 TRBV19 CASRLDRDNTEAFF
16 TRBJ2-3 TRBV2 CASSGLAGLSTDTQYF
15 TRBJ1-2 TRBV5-6 CASTVFGQGLYGYTF
15 TRBJ1-2 TRBV2 CASRARQALGYGYTF
15 TRBJ1-3 TRBV13 CASSSGRTSGNTIYF
17 TRBJ1-1 TRBV24-1 CATSDRPGGEGNTEAFF
16 TRBJ1-3 TRBV5-1 CASSLSRRGGRNTIYF
15 TRBJ2-1 TRBV29-1 CSVSGGSYNYNEQFF
15 TRBJ2-7 TRBV14 CASSQSTELNYEQYF
14 TRBJ1-2 TRBV4-3 CASSQGTGDYGYTF
12 TRBJ1-1 TRBV13 CASSPRVTEAFF
15 TRBJ2-7 TRBV28 CASSLEGQANYEQYF
17 TRBJ2-1 TRBV24-1 CATSDPLRVRGRNEQFF
14 TRBJ2-5 TRBV19 CASSSQGFQETQYF
13 TRBJ2-7 TRBV20-1 CSARDDYSYEQYF
15 TRBJ2-7 TRBV7-2 CASSGRGQGVYEQYF
15 TRBJ1-1 TRBV27 CASSPWGFGNTEAFF
16 TRBJ2-1 TRBV19 CASRRTLADTYNEQFF
14 TRBJ2-7 TRBV28 CASRVTISPYEQYF
14 TRBJ1-2 TRBV28 CASTTLAANYGYTF
14 TRBJ1-2 TRBV30 CAWRNRGLTYGYTF
13 TRBJ2-3 TRBV29-1 CSGGGLPADTQYF
17 TRBJ2-3 TRBV3-1 CASSARTSGSSGYTQYF
14 TRBJ1-2 TRBV20-1 CSARLGQGIGGYTF
15 TRBJ2-3 TRBV7-9 CASSLSGGSTDTQYF
14 TRBJ1-2 TRBV19 CASSIGIGRKGYTF
15 TRBJ1-5 TRBV4-1 CASSQSRSNNQPQHF
15 TRBJ1-2 TRBV19 CASSPGPLITYGYTF
15 TRBJ2-3 TRBV28 CASSPFTSRGGTQYF
14 TRBJ2-5 TRBV25-1 CASSEFGDRETQYF
18 TRBJ2-3 TRBV5-1 CASSFFSGRAFGTDTQYF
13 TRBJ1-1 TRBV20-1 CSANAGGRTEAFF
13 TRBJ2-5 TRBV20-1 CSASEAGKETQYF
14 TRBJ1-1 TRBV6-2/TRBV6-3 CASRGTGGGTEAFF
12 TRBJ2-1 TRBV5-1 CASSLCADEQFF
15 TRBJ2-3 TRBV5-6 CASSLNPTSTDTQYF
15 TRBJ1-2 TRBV27 CASSFQMGGRPGYTF
15 TRBJ1-6 TRBV5-1 CASSLRQGHDSPLHF
16 TRBJ2-1 TRBV20-1 CSAGTSGRLTYNEQFF
15 TRBJ2-1 TRBV6-1 CASRPGTSLSNKQFF
16 TRBJ2-1 TRBV3-1 CASSRAPSPGYNEQFF
15 TRBJ2-2 TRBV30 CAWMGGTANTGELFF
13 TRBJ2-7 TRBV27 CASSLEGSYEQYF
15 TRBJ2-5 TRBV27 CASSGVSGSRGTQYF
14 TRBJ1-2 TRBV20-1 CSARDLTALYGYTF
13 TRBJ2-1 TRBV7-2 CASSWGDYNEQFF
14 TRBJ2-7 TRBV28 CASSVRQGRYEQYF
14 TRBJ1-2 TRBV28 CASSSFSGLYGYTF
15 TRBJ2-6 TRBV7-9 CASSLGPPGANVLTF
14 TRBJ1-3 TRBV6-2/TRBV6-3 CASRQVALRDTIYF
12 TRBJ2-1 TRBV28 CAVAETYNEQFF
11 TRBJ2-5 TRBV28 CASSLGQTQYF
15 TRBJ1-2 TRBV28 CASVSWGQGLDGYTF
14 TRBJ1-2 TRBV20-1 CSAQELYLRYGYTF
18 TRBJ1-6 TRBV28 CASSRPTGLSTYNSPLHF
16 TRBJ1-6 TRBV6-1 CASREPGQGVNSPLHF
11 TRBJ1-1 TRBV6-2/TRBV6-3 CASIFAAQAFF
16 TRBJ2-1 TRBV6-2/TRBV6-3 CASTPTGMSSYNEQFF